This T cell receptor beta chain is from a study of Ad26.COV2.S vaccination and SARS-CoV-2 variants. This clone has more than one count but fewer than ten. The method was immunoSEQ multiplex PCR; TCRdb's version includes in-frame clones alone and lacks a portion of them. The table records under 150,000 clones, roughly 89% of them present only once. The sequences come from peripheral blood, collected after recovery from COVID-19. This clonotype was obtained from a human donor who had recovered from COVID-19.

The CDR3 reads CASSQGHAVRGDNYGYTF. As DNA, the CDR3 is TGTGCCAGCAGCCAAGGACACGCCGTAAGAGGAGATAACTATGGCTACACCTTC. This rearrangement joins TRBV7-9 to TRBJ1-2, with D maybe TRBD1 (5 bases). Germline CDR1 is SEHNR and CDR2 is FQNEAQ (reference sequence). The CDR3 sequence is 18 residues long. V shed 5 bases and J shed 1 base, with 23 bases lying between them.